This paragraph reports one T cell receptor beta chain. Trimming pared 4 bases from V and 1 base from J, leaving 12 bases between. This CDR3 has 15 residues. Germline CDR1 reads SNHLY; CDR2 reads FYNNEI. The data were obtained in a study of somatic mutations in cytotoxic T cells in rheumatoid arthritis. Assay used: immunoSEQ multiplex PCR; TCRdb lists only in-frame clones, some missing. Among some 29,000 clones listed, about 87% were seen once. The sample was CD8+ T cells sorted from blood. The chain employs TRBV2 and TRBJ2-3; D possibly corresponds to TRBD2 (5 bases). The sequence was obtained from an adult with rheumatoid arthritis. CDR3 residues: CASSASLGGTDTQYF. CDR3 coding DNA: TGTGCCAGCAGTGCTAGCCTTGGCGGCACAGATACGCAGTATTTT.